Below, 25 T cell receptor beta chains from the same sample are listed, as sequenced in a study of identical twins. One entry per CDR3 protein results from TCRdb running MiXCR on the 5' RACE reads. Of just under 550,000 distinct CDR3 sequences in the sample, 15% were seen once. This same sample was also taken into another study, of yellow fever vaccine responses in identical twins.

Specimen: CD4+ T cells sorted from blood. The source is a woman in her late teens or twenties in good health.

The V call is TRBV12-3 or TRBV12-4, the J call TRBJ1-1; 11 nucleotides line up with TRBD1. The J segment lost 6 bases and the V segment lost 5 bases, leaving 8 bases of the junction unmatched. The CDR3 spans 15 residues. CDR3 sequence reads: CASSTWTGGWAEAFF. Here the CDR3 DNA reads TGTGCCAGCAGTACCTGGACAGGGGGCTGGGCTGAAGCTTTCTTT.

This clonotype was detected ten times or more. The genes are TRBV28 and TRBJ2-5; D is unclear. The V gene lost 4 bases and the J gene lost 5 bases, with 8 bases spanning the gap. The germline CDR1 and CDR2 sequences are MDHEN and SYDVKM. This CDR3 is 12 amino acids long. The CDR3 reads CASSSPKETQYF. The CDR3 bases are TGTGCCAGCAGTTCCCCCAAGGAGACCCAGTACTTC.

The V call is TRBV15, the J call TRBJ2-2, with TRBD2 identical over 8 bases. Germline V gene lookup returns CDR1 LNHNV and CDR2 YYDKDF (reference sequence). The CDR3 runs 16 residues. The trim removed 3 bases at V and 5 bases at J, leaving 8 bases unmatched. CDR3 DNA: TGTGCCACCAGCAGGGACCCGGGGGGGGTAACCGGGGAGCTGTTTTTT. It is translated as CATSRDPGGVTGELFF.

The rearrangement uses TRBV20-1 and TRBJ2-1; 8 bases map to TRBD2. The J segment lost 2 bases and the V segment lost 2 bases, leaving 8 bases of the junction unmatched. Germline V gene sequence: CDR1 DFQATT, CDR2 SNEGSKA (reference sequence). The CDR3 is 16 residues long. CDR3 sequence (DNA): TGCAGTGCTAGAATCGAGCGGGGGTCCGCCTACAATGAGCAGTTCTTC. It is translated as CSARIERGSAYNEQFF.

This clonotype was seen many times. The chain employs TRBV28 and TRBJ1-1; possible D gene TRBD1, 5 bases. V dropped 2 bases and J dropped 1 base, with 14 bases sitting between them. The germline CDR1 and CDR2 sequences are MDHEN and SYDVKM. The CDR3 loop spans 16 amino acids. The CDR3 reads CASSLAGREKNTEAFF. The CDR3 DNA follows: TGTGCCAGCAGTTTAGCGGGCAGGGAGAAGAACACTGAAGCTTTCTTT.

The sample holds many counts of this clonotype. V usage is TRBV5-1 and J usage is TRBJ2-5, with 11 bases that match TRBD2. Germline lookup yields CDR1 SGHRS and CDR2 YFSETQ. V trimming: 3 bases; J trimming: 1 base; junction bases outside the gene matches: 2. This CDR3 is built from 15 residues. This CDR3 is CASSSGTSGQETQYF. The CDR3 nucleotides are TGCGCCAGCAGCTCGGGGACTAGCGGCCAAGAGACCCAGTACTTC.

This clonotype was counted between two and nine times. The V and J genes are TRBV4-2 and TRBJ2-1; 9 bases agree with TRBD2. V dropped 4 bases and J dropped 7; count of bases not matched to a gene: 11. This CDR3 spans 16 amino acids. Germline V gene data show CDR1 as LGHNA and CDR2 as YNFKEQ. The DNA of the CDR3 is TGTGCCAGCAGCCCAAGGGGGACTAGCCCCAATAATGAGCAGTTCTTC. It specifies CASSPRGTSPNNEQFF.

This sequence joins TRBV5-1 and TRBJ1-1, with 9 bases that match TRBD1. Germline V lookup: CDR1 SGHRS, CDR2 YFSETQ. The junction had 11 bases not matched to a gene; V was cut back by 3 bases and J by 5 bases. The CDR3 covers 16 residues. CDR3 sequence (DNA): TGCGCCAGCAGCTACTATGGACAGGGGAGGAGAACTGAAGCTTTCTTT. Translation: CASSYYGQGRRTEAFF.

The DNA of the CDR3 is TGTGCCAGCAGCCAGGACAGCCCCTACGAGCAGTACGTC. As protein: CASSQDSPYEQYV. The gene calls are TRBV6-6 and TRBJ2-7; possible D gene TRBD1, 6 bases. Per the germline V gene, CDR1 is MNHNY and CDR2 is SVGAGI (reference sequence). The V end was cut by 6 bases, the J end by 2 bases, with 11 bases between. The CDR3 extends over 13 amino acids.

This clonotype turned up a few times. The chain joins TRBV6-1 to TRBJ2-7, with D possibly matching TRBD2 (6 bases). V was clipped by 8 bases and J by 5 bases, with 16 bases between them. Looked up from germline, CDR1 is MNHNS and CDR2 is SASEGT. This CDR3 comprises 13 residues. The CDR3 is CASSEGGSNEQYV. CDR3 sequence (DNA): TGTGCCAGCTCCGAAGGAGGGAGCAACGAGCAGTACGTC.

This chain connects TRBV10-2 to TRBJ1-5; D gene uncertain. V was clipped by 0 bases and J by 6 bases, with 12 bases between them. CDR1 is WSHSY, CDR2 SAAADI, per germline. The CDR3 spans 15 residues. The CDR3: CASSESSTPSQPQHF. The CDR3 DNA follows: TGCGCCAGCAGTGAGTCGAGTACACCAAGTCAGCCCCAGCATTTT.

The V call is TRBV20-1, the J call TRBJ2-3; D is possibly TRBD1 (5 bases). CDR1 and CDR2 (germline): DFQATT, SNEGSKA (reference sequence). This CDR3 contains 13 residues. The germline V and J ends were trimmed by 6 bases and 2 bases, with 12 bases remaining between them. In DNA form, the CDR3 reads TGCAGTGCCCCGCAGGGATCCACAGATACGCAGTATTTT. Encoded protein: CSAPQGSTDTQYF.

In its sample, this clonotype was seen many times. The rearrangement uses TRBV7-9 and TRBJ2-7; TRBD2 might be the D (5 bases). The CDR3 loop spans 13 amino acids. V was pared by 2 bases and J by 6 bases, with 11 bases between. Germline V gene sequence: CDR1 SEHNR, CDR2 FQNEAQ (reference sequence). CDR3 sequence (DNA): TGTGCCAGCAGCTTAACTAGTTCGACCGAGCAGTACGTC. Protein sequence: CASSLTSSTEQYV.

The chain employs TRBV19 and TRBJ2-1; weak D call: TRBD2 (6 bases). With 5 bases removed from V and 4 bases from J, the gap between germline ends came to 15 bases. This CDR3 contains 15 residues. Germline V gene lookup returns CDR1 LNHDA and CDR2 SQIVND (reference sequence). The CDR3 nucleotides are TGTGCCAGTAGTCAGGAGGAGGGGTATTACAATGAGCAGTTCTTC. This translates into CASSQEEGYYNEQFF.

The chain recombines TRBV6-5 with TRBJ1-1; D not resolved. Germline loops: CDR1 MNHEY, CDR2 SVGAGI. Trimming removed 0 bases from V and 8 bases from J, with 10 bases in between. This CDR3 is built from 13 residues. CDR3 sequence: CASSYSYRGEAFF. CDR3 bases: TGTGCCAGCAGTTACTCGTATCGAGGGGAAGCTTTCTTT.

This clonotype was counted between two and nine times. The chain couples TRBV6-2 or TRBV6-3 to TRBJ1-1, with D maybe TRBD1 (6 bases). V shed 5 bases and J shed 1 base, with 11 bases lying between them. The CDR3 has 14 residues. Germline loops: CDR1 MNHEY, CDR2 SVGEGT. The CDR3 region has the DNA TGTGCCAGCAGTGATGGACAGAAGAACACTGAAGCTTTCTTT. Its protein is CASSDGQKNTEAFF.

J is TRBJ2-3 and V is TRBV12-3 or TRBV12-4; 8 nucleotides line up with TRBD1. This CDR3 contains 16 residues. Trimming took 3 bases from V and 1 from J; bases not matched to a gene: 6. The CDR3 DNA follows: TGTGCCAGCAGTTTTCGGGCAGGGGGCCGCACAGATACGCAGTATTTT. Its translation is CASSFRAGGRTDTQYF.

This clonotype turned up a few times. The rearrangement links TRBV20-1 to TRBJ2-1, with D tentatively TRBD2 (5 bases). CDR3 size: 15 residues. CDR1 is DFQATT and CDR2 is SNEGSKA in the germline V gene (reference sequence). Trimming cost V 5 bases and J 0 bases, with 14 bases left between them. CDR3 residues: CSAARGASSYNEQFF. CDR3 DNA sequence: TGCAGTGCTGCACGGGGTGCGAGCTCCTACAATGAGCAGTTCTTC.

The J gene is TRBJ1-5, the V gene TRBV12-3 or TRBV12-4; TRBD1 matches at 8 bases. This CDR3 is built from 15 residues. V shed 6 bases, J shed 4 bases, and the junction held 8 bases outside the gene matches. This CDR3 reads CASSRQGTPNQPQHF. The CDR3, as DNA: TGTGCCAGCAGCCGACAGGGGACGCCTAATCAGCCCCAGCATTTT.

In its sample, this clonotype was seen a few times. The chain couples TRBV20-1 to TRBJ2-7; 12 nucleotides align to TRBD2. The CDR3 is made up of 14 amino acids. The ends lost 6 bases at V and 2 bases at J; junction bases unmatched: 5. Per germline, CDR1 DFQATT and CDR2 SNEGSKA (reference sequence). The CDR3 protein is CSARTSGVAYEQYF. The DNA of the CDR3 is TGCAGTGCCCGGACTAGCGGGGTAGCCTACGAGCAGTACTTC.

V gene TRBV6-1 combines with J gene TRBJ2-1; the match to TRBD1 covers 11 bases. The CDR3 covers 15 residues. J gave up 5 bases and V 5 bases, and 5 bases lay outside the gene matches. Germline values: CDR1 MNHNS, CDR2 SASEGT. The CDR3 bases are TGTGCCAGCAGTACCGGGACAGGGGGTAACAATGAGCAGTTCTTC. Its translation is CASSTGTGGNNEQFF.

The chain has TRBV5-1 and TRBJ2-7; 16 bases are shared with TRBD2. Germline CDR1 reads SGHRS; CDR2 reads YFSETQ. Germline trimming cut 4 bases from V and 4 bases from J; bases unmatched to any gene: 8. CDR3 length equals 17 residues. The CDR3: CASSTGLAGGIAYEQYF. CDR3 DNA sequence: TGCGCCAGCAGCACGGGACTAGCGGGAGGGATTGCTTACGAGCAGTACTTC.

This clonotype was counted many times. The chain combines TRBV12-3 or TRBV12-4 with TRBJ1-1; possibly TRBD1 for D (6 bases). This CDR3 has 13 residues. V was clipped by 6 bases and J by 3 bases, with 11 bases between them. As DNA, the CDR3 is TGTGCCAGCAGCACGGACAGAGACACTGAAGCTTTCTTT. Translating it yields CASSTDRDTEAFF.

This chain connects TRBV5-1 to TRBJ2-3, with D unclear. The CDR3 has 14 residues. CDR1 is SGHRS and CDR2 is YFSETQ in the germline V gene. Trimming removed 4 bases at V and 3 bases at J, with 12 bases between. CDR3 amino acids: CASSPSWGTDTQYF. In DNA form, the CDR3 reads TGCGCCAGCAGCCCGAGCTGGGGAACAGATACGCAGTATTTT.

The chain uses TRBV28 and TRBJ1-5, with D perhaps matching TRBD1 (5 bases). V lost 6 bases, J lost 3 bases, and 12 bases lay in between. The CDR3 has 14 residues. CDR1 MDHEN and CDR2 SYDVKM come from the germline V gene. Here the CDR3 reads CASRGWGYNQPQHF. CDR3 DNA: TGTGCCAGCAGGGGCTGGGGCTACAATCAGCCCCAGCATTTT.